Each of the 9 T cell receptor beta chains below was sequenced from the same sample in a study of blood T cell repertoires in COVID-19. Clones were read by immunoSEQ multiplex PCR, and TCRdb kept only the in-frame ones, dropping some. This table has 150,000 to 200,000 clones, just over 85% appearing once. Material for sequencing was peripheral blood. The receptors shown here come from a man in his forties or fifties with active or convalescent COVID-19.

This clone was detected only a few times. In nucleotides, the CDR3 is TGTGCCAGCAGCAGTACCGGGACTAGCTCCTACGAGCAGTACTTC. Its protein is CASSSTGTSSYEQYF. The chain uses TRBV13 and TRBJ2-7; TRBD2 aligns across 8 bases. Trimming removed 5 bases from V and 0 bases from J; junction bases left unmatched: 6. This CDR3 contains 15 residues. Germline V gene data show CDR1 as PRHDT and CDR2 as FYEKMQ (reference sequence).

This rearrangement joins TRBV7-9 to TRBJ1-5; D is unresolved. CDR3 length: 13 amino acids. CDR1 is SEHNR, CDR2 FQNEAQ, per germline (reference sequence). Between the trimmed V and J ends, which lost 5 bases and 3 bases, there was a span of 8 bases. CDR3 nucleotide sequence: TGTGCCAGCAGCCCAAACACCAATCAGCCCCAGCATTTT. It codes for CASSPNTNQPQHF.

The V gene is TRBV19, the J gene TRBJ1-2, with TRBD1 as a possible D gene (6 bases). V lost 9 bases to trimming and J lost 0 bases, with 20 bases between them. Germline V lookup: CDR1 LNHDA, CDR2 SQIVND (reference sequence). The CDR3 has 16 residues. Here the CDR3 reads CASKDRSSSSNYGYTF. The CDR3 nucleotides are TGTGCCAGCAAGGACAGAAGTTCCTCTTCTAACTATGGCTACACCTTC.

DNA of the CDR3: TGTGCCACCAGTGATCCGAGGGATAGCAATCAGCCCCAGCATTTT. Encoded protein: CATSDPRDSNQPQHF. The chain links TRBV24-1 to TRBJ1-5; D uncertain. This CDR3 contains 15 residues. V was pared by 3 bases and J by 0 bases, with 8 bases between. Germline V gene lookup returns CDR1 KGHDR and CDR2 SFDVKD.

This chain joins TRBV24-1 and TRBJ2-5; perhaps TRBD2 as D (7 bases). The CDR3 is 16 amino acids. The germline V gene has CDR1 KGHDR and CDR2 SFDVKD. V gave up 2 bases and J gave up 5 bases, with 17 bases separating them. This CDR3 is CATSDWGGPGRETQYF. CDR3 bases: TGTGCCACCAGTGATTGGGGGGGCCCTGGTAGGGAGACCCAGTACTTC.

The CDR3 loop is CARRRQLTSTDTQYF. In nucleotides, the CDR3 is TGCGCCAGGCGGAGACAGCTGACTAGCACAGATACGCAGTATTTT. This rearrangement joins TRBV10-1 to TRBJ2-3; a weak D match, TRBD1 (5 bases). Germline CDR1 WNHNN, CDR2 SYGVQD (reference sequence). V was shortened by 9 bases and J by 0 bases, with 16 bases between the two germline ends. This CDR3 is built from 15 residues.

The chain uses TRBV7-9 and TRBJ1-1; D is unresolved. The V end lost 0 bases, the J end lost 5 bases, and 7 bases lay between the germline ends. The CDR3 runs to 13 residues. CDR1 SEHNR and CDR2 FQNEAQ come from the germline V gene (reference sequence). CDR3: CASSLATRTEAFF. CDR3 in DNA: TGTGCCAGCAGCTTAGCTACGAGAACTGAAGCTTTCTTT.

This clone was detected only once. The rearrangement links TRBV25-1 to TRBJ1-1, with 9 bases lining up with TRBD1. The CDR3 is 16 amino acids. CDR1 and CDR2 from the germline V gene are MGHDK and SYGVNS. The junction had 6 bases not matched to a gene; V was cut back by 3 bases and J by 1 base. The CDR3 sequence: CASSDRQGEKNTEAFF. The CDR3 nucleotides are TGTGCCAGCAGTGATAGACAGGGGGAAAAGAACACTGAAGCTTTCTTT.

A few counts support this clone. The chain joins TRBV9 to TRBJ2-1; the match to TRBD2 covers 15 bases. The CDR3 is 19 residues long. With 2 bases clipped from V and 4 bases from J, the junction kept 10 bases outside the gene matches. Germline V gene sequence: CDR1 SGDLS, CDR2 YYNGEE. CDR3 region: CASSVGPSGLAGGYNEQFF. Here the CDR3 DNA reads TGTGCCAGCAGCGTCGGACCCTCGGGACTAGCGGGGGGATACAATGAGCAGTTCTTC.